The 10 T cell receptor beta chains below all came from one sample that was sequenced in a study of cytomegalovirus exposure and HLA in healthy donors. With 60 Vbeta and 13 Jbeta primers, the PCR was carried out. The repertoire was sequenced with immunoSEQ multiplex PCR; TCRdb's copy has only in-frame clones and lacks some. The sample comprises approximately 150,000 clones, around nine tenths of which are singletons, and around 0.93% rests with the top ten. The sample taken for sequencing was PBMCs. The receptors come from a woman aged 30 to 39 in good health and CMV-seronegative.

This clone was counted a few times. The CDR3 DNA reads TGTGCCAGCAGCCTGGGAGCGGGACTAAACAATGAGCAGTTCTTC. Translating it yields CASSLGAGLNNEQFF. The V and J genes are TRBV5-6 and TRBJ2-1; 7 bases match TRBD2. Germline loops: CDR1 SGHDT, CDR2 YYEEEE. This CDR3 contains 15 residues. V was pared by 4 bases and J by 5 bases, with 9 bases of the junction left unmatched.

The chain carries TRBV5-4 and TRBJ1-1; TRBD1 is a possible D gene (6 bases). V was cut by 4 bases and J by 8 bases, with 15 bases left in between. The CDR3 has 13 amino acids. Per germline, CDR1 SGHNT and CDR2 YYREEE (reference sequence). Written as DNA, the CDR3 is TGTGCCAGCAGCCAACAGGGTTTAGTCGAAGCTTTCTTT. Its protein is CASSQQGLVEAFF.

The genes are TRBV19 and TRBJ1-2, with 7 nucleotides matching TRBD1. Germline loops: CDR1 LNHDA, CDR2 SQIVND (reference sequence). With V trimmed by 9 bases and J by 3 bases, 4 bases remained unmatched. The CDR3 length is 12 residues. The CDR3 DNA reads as TGTGCCAGCAGGGGGTCTGACTATGGCTACACCTTC. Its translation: CASRGSDYGYTF.

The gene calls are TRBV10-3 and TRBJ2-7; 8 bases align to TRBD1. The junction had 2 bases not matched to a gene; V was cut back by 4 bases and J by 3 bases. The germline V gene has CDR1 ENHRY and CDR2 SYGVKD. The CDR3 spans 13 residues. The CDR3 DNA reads TGTGCCATCAGTGGGACAGGGAACTACGAGCAGTACTTC. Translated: CAISGTGNYEQYF.

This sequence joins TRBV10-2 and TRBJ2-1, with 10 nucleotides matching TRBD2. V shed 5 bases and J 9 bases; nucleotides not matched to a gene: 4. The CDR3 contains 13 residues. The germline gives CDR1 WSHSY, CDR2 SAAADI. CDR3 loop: CASSLVAGGEQFF. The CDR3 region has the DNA TGCGCCAGCAGTTTAGTAGCGGGAGGTGAGCAGTTCTTC.

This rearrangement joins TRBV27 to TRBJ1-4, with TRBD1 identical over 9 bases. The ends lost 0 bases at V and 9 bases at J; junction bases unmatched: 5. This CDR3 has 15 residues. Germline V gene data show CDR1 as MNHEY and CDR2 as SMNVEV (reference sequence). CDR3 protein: CASSLSGQGGQKLFF. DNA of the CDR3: TGTGCCAGCAGTTTATCGGGACAGGGAGGGCAAAAACTGTTTTTT.

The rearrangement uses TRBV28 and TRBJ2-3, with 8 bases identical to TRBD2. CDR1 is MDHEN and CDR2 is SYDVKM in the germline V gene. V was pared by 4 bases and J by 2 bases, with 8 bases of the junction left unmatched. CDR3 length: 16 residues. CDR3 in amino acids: CASSSPGTRTTDTQYF. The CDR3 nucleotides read TGTGCCAGCAGTTCCCCCGGGACTAGGACCACAGATACGCAGTATTTT.

This chain's CDR3 is CASSTLDRATEAFF. The CDR3 coding sequence is TGTGCCAGTAGTACTCTCGACAGGGCCACTGAAGCTTTCTTT. The V gene is TRBV19, the J gene TRBJ1-1, with 7 bases lining up with TRBD1. The germline CDR1 and CDR2 sequences are LNHDA and SQIVND (reference sequence). J was trimmed by 4 bases and V by 4 bases; bases with no gene match: 6. The CDR3 sequence is 14 residues long.

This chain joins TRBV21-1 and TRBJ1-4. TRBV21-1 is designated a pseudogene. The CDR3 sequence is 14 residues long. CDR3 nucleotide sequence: TGTGCCAGCAGCAAGTCCGGGTCTCGCGAAAAACTGTTTTTT. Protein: CASSKSGSREKLFF.

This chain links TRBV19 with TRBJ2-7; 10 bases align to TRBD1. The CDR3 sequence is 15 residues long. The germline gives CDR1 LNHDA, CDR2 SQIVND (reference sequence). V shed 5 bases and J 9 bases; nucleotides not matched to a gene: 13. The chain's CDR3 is CASSGLGQGRGGQYF. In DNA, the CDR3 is TGTGCCAGTAGTGGCCTGGGACAGGGGAGAGGAGGGCAGTACTTC.